The present entry profiles one T cell receptor beta chain with its context. The antigen remains unidentified. This table comes from immunoSEQ multiplex PCR, and its TCRdb copy is limited to in-frame clones, with some not included. The data show 25,000 to 35,000 clones, 91% seen once. The sample originates from a study of OX40 agonist ivuxolimab in advanced cancers. Study information: Patients were roughly 83% male with ages about 23 to 90, mean roughly 64. Patients achieving partial responses numbered three: one hepatocellular carcinoma case and two cutaneous melanoma cases. Study-level findings and limits: CD4+ and CD8+ T cells in blood underwent clonal expansion by week 6 at 0.1 to 3.0 mg/kg. CD4+ T cells averaged fewer expanded clones than CD8+ T cells.

V lost 0 bases to trimming and J lost 0 bases, with 9 bases between them. The CDR3 is 16 residues long. CDR1 and CDR2 (germline): LNHNV, YYDKDF (reference sequence). The receptor comes from an adult with an advanced solid tumor such as melanoma, head and neck, liver or kidney cancer. The V call is TRBV15, the J call TRBJ1-5, with D perhaps matching TRBD1 (6 bases). Sequenced material: CD4+ or CD8+ T cells sorted from blood, taken in a trial of the OX40 agonist ivuxolimab. The CDR3 DNA is TGTGCCACCAGCAGAGACCGACAGGCTAGCAATCAGCCCCAGCATTTT. This sequence encodes CATSRDRQASNQPQHF.